This TCR beta chain was captured in a study of OX40 agonist ivuxolimab in advanced cancers. This CDR3 is built from 17 residues. Trimming removed 1 base at V and 3 bases at J, with 17 bases between. Looked up from germline, CDR1 is SGHRS and CDR2 is YFSETQ. Data came from immunoSEQ multiplex PCR; TCRdb stores just in-frame clones and leaves some out. Seen here are 75,000 to 95,000 clones, roughly 90% observed once, and the top ten hold about 9%. This sequence joins TRBV5-1 and TRBJ1-5; D is unresolved. Here the sequenced sample was CD4+ or CD8+ T cells sorted from blood, taken in a trial of the OX40 agonist ivuxolimab. This TCR was sampled from an adult with an advanced solid tumor such as melanoma, head and neck, liver or kidney cancer. CDR3 sequence (DNA): TGCGCCAGCAGCTTGTTAGGAGGGTTTGGGCCCAATCAGCCCCAGCATTTT. Translated: CASSLLGGFGPNQPQHF.